The 9 T cell receptor beta chains below come from one sample, sequenced in a study of regulatory T cells in long-lasting Graves disease. Time point: newly diagnosed GD, antithyroid drugs for less than 3 months. From RNA extracted from PBMCs, the TCR library was made. Arm-PCR of CDR3 regions with iRepertoire HTBI primers generated TCR beta libraries. One entry per CDR3 protein results from TCRdb running MiXCR on the multiplex PCR reads. The repertoire holds about 540,000 distinct CDR3 sequences, with about 13% as singletons. These same records also appear under a second study, on T cells in Graves' hyperthyroidism and ophthalmopathy.

The sample was peripheral blood mononuclear cells (PBMCs), taken at new diagnosis, from a patient treated with antithyroid drugs. These receptors came from a young man with Graves disease.

Comments on this clonotype: The junction does not match germline at one end; this may be a read error. The chain is built from TRBV6-1 and TRBJ2-1; TRBD2 agrees at 15 bases. The CDR3 runs to 16 residues. Per germline, CDR1 MNHNS and CDR2 SASEGT. The CDR3 DNA reads as TGTGCCAGCAATGAAGGGACTAGCGGGAGGATCAATGAGCAGTTCTTC. This encodes CASNEGTSGRINEQFF.

This clonotype occurred many times. This sequence joins TRBV11-2 and TRBJ2-1; D ambiguous. V dropped 4 bases and J dropped 8 bases, with 6 bases sitting between them. Germline V lookup: CDR1 SGHAT, CDR2 FQNNGV. This CDR3 has 11 residues. The CDR3 loop reads CASSSRDEQFF. In DNA, the CDR3 is TGTGCCAGCAGCTCGAGAGATGAGCAGTTCTTC. Filled out from reference TRBV11-2 and TRBJ2-1, the complete variable domain reads EAGVAQSPRYKIIEKRQSVAFWCNPISGHATLYWYQQILGQGPKLLIQFQNNGVVDDSQLPKDRFSAERLKGVDSTLKIQPAKLEDSAVYLCASSSRDEQFFGPGTRLTVL.

This clonotype was recorded at least ten times. This chain uses TRBV3-1 with TRBJ1-5, with D possibly matching TRBD1 (5 bases). This CDR3 is 15 amino acids long. V was trimmed by 4 bases and J by 1 base, leaving 11 bases between them. The germline gives CDR1 LGHDT, CDR2 YNNKEL (reference sequence). The CDR3 reads CASSPQGGSNQPQHF. The DNA of the CDR3 is TGTGCCAGCAGCCCTCAGGGTGGGAGCAATCAGCCCCAGCATTTT.

The chain is built from TRBV6-1 and TRBJ2-2, with D perhaps TRBD1 (7 bases). The CDR3 has 15 amino acids. CDR1 is MNHNS, CDR2 SASEGT, per germline. The V and J ends lost 7 bases and 6 bases respectively, with 18 bases between them. The CDR3 DNA reads TGTGCCAGCAACCCCTGGAGGGGGCCCGCCGGGGAGCTGTTTTTT. Translating it yields CASNPWRGPAGELFF.

This clonotype was counted ten times or more. The J gene is TRBJ2-5, the V gene TRBV6-5; D ambiguous. Germline V gives CDR1 MNHEY, CDR2 SVGAGI. The CDR3 is made up of 14 amino acids. V was pared by 4 bases and J by 0 bases, with 9 bases between. In nucleotides, the CDR3 is TGTGCCAGCAGTTTACTCCGGGACCAAGAGACCCAGTACTTC. Residues: CASSLLRDQETQYF.

This clonotype was seen repeatedly, ten times or more. The chain recombines TRBV6-5 with TRBJ1-5; D not resolved. From germline, CDR1 is MNHEY and CDR2 SVGAGI. The CDR3 extends over 16 amino acids. V lost 2 bases and J lost 0, with 11 bases in between. CDR3 residues: CASSYVDLNSNQPQHF. The DNA of the CDR3 is TGTGCCAGCAGTTACGTAGACTTAAATAGCAATCAGCCCCAGCATTTT.

The sample holds a few counts of this clonotype. This chain uses TRBV4-1 with TRBJ1-1; D is undetermined. Trimming left V 2 bases short and J 1 base short, with 8 bases between. The CDR3 contains 14 residues. The V gene's germline CDR1 is MGHRA and CDR2 YSYEKL. DNA of the CDR3: TGCGCCAGCAGCCAAACGGCCAGGAACACTGAAGCTTTCTTT. Translated, it gives CASSQTARNTEAFF.

This clonotype was seen a few times. The chain is built from TRBV25-1 and TRBJ1-5; D is possibly TRBD1 (5 bases). CDR1 MGHDK and CDR2 SYGVNS come from the germline V gene. This CDR3 region has 14 residues. The germline V and J ends were trimmed by 5 bases and 6 bases, with 14 bases remaining between them. Written as DNA, the CDR3 is TGTGCCAGCAGTACCGGGATTGGGGCTCAGCCCCAGCATTTT. Translated, it gives CASSTGIGAQPQHF.

CDR3 in amino acids: CASGPLPWNRRSTDTQYF. The CDR3 DNA reads TGCGCCAGCGGACCTCTCCCGTGGAATAGGAGGAGCACAGATACGCAGTATTTT. This chain links TRBV5-1 with TRBJ2-3, with D possibly being TRBD2 (5 bases). The CDR3 extends over 18 amino acids. The V gene's germline CDR1 is SGHRS and CDR2 YFSETQ. V lost 7 bases, J lost 0 bases, and 24 bases lay in between.